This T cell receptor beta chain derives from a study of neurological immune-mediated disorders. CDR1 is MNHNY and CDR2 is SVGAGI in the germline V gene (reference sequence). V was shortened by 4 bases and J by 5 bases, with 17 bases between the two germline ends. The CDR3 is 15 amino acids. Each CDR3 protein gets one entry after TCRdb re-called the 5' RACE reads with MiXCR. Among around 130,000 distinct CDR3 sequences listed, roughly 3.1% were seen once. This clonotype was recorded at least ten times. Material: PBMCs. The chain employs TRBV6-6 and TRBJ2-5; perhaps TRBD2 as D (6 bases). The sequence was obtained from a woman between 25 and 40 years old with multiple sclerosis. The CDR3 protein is CASSSQRVVEETQYF. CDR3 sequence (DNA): TGTGCCAGCAGTTCGCAGCGGGTCGTGGAGGAGACCCAGTACTTC.